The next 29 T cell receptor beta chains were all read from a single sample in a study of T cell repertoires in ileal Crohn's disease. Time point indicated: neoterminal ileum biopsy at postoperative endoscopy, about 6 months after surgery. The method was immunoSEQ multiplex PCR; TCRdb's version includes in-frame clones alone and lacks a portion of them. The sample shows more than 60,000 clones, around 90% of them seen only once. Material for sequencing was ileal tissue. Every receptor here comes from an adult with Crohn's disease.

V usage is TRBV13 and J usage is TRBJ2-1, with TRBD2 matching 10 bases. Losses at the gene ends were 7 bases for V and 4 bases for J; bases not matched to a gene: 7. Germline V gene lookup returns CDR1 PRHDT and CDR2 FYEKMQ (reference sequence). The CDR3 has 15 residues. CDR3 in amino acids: CASTPGTSEYNEQFF. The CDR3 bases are TGTGCCAGCACCCCAGGGACTAGCGAGTACAATGAGCAGTTCTTC.

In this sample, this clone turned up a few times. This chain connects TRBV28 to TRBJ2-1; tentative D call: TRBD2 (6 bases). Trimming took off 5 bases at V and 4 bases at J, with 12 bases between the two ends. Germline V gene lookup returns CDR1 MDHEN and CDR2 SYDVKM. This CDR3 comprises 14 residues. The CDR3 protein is CASSRAGPYNEQFF. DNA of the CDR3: TGTGCCAGCAGTAGGGCGGGACCGTACAATGAGCAGTTCTTC.

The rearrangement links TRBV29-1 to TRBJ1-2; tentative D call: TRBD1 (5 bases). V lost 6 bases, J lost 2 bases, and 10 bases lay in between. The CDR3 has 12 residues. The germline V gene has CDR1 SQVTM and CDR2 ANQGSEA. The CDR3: CSVMGGNYGYTF. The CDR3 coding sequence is TGCAGCGTGATGGGGGGGAACTATGGCTACACCTTC.

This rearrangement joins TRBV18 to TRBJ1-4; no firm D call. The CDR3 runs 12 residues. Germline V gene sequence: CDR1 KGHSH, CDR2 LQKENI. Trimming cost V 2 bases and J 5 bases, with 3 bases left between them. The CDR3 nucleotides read TGTGCCAGCTCACCAGAGAATGAAAAACTGTTTTTT. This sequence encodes CASSPENEKLFF.

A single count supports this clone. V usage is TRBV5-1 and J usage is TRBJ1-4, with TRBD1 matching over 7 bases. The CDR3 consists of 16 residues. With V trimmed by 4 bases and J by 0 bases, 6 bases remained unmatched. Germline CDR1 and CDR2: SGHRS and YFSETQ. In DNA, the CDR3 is TGCGCCAGCAGCATAGGGGACAGAGCAACTAATGAAAAACTGTTTTTT. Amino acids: CASSIGDRATNEKLFF.

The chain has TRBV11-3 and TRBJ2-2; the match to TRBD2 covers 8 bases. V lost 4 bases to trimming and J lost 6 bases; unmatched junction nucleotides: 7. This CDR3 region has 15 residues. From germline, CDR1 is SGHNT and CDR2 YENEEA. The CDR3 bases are TGTGCCAGCAGCTCGGGACTAGTTCGGGCCGGGGAGCTGTTTTTT. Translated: CASSSGLVRAGELFF.

CDR3 nucleotides: TGTGCCTGGAGTCTAACCGGGGAGCTGTTTTTT. It codes for CAWSLTGELFF. The J gene is TRBJ2-2, the V gene TRBV30; no definite D call. CDR1 GTSNPN and CDR2 SVGIG come from the germline V gene (reference sequence). Trimming cost V 2 bases and J 5 bases, with 3 bases left between them. The CDR3 has 11 residues.

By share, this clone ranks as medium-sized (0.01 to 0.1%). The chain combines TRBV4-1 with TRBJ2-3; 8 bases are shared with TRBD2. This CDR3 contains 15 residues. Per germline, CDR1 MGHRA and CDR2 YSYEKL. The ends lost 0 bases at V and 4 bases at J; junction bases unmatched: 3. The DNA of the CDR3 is TGCGCCAGCAGCCAAGAGGCGGGGGGCTCAGATACGCAGTATTTT. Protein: CASSQEAGGSDTQYF.

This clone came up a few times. For the CDR3, the DNA is TGTGCCAGCAGGGTACAGGGGGCTTCGAATGGCTACACCTTC. Its translation: CASRVQGASNGYTF. The chain links TRBV6-6 to TRBJ1-2, with 9 bases matching TRBD1. V was pared by 6 bases and J by 6 bases, with 8 bases of the junction left unmatched. The CDR3 extends over 14 amino acids. Per the germline V gene, CDR1 is MNHNY and CDR2 is SVGAGI (reference sequence).

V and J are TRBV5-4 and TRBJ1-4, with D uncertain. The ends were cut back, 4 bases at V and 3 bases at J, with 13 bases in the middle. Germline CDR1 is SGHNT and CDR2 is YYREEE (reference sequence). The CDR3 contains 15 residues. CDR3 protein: CASSPTGIPNEKLFF. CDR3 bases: TGTGCCAGCAGCCCGACGGGGATCCCTAATGAAAAACTGTTTTTT.

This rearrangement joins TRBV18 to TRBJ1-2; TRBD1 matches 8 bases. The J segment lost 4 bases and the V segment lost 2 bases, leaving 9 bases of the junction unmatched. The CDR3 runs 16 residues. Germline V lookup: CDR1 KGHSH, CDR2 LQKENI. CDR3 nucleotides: TGTGCCAGCTCACCAGGCCAGGGGGCGGTGGGCTATGGCTACACCTTC. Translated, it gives CASSPGQGAVGYGYTF.

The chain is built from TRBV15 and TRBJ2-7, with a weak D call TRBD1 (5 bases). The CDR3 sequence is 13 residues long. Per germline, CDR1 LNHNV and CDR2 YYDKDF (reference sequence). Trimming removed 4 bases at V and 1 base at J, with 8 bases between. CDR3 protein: CATSKGLSYEQYV. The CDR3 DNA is TGTGCCACCAGCAAGGGGTTATCCTACGAGCAGTACGTC.

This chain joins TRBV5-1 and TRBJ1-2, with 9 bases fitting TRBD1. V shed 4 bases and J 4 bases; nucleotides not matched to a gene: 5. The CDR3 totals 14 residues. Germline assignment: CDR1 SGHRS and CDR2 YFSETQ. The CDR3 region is CASSQDRGSYGYTF. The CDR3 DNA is TGCGCCAGCAGCCAGGACAGGGGTAGCTATGGCTACACCTTC. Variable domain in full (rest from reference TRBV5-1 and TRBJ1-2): KAGVTQTPRYLIKTRGQQVTLSCSPISGHRSVSWYQQTPGQGLQFLFEYFSETQRNKGNFPGRFSGRQFSNSRSEMNVSTLELGDSALYLCASSQDRGSYGYTFGSGTRLTVV.

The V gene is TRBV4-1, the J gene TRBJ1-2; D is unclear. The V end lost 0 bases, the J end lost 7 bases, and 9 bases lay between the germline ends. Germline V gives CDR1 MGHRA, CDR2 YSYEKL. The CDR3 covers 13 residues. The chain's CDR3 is CASSQDQYRGYTF. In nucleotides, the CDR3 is TGCGCCAGCAGCCAAGATCAGTACCGTGGCTACACCTTC.

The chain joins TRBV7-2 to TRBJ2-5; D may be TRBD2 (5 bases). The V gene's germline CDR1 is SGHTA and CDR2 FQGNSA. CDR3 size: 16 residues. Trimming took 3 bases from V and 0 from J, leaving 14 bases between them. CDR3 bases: TGTGCCAGCAGCTTGAACGGGATGAAGTACCAAGAGACCCAGTACTTC. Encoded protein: CASSLNGMKYQETQYF.

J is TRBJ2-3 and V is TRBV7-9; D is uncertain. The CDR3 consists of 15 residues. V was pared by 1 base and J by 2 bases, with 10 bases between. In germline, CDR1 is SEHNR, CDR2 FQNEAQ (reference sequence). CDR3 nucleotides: TGTGCCAGCAGCTTAGTAGCTTTTCCCACAGATACGCAGTATTTT. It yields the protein CASSLVAFPTDTQYF.

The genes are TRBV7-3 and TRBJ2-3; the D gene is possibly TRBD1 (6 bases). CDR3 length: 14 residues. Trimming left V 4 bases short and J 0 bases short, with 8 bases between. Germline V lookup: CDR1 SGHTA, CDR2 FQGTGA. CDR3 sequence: CASSSGQSTDTQYF. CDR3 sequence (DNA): TGTGCCAGCAGCTCCGGACAGAGCACAGATACGCAGTATTTT.

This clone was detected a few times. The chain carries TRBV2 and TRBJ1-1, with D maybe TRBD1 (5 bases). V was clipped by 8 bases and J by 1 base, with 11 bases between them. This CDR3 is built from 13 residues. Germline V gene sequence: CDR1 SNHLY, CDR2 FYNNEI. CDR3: CASGGVRNTEAFF. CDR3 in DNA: TGTGCCAGCGGAGGGGTCCGGAACACTGAAGCTTTCTTT.

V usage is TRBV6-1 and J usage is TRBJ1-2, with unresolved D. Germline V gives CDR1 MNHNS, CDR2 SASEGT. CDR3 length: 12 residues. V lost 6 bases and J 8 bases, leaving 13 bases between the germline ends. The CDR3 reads CASRPYTGGYTF. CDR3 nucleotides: TGTGCCAGCAGGCCGTATACGGGGGGCTACACCTTC.

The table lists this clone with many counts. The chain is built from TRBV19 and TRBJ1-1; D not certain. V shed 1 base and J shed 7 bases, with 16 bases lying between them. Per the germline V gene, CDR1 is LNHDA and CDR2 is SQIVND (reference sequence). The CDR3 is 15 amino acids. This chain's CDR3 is CASSIGAAAQDEAFF. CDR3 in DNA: TGTGCCAGTAGTATAGGAGCGGCGGCCCAGGATGAAGCTTTCTTT.

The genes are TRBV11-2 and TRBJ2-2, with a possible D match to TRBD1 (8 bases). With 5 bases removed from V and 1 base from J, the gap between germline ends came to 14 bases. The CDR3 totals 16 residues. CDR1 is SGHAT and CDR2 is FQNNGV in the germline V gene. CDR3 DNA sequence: TGTGCCAGCAGCCGGAGCGGGACAGGGAACACCGGGGAGCTGTTTTTT. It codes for CASSRSGTGNTGELFF.

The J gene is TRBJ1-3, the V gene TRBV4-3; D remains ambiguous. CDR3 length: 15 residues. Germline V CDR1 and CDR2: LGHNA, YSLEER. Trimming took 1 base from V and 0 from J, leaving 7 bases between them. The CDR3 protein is CASSQGLISGNTIYF. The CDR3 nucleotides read TGCGCCAGCAGCCAAGGACTGATCTCTGGAAACACCATATATTTT.

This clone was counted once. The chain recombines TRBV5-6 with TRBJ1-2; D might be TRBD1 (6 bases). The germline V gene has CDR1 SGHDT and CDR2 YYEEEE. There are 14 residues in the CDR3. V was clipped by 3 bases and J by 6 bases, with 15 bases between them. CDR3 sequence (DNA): TGTGCCAGCAGCTCACAACAGGGTTTGGATGGCTACACCTTC. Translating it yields CASSSQQGLDGYTF.

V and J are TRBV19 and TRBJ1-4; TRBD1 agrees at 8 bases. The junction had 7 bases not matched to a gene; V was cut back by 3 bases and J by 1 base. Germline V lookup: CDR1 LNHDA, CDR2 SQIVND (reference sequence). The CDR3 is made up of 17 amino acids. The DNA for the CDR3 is TGTGCCAGTAGTATGTATTCAGGGGGCGGAACTAATGAAAAACTGTTTTTT. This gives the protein CASSMYSGGGTNEKLFF.

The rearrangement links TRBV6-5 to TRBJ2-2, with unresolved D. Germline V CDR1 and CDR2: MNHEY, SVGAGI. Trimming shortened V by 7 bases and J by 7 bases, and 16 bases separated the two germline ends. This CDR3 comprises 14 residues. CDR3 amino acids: CASISERKRGELFF. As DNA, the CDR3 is TGTGCCAGCATCAGCGAAAGGAAGCGCGGGGAGCTGTTTTTT.

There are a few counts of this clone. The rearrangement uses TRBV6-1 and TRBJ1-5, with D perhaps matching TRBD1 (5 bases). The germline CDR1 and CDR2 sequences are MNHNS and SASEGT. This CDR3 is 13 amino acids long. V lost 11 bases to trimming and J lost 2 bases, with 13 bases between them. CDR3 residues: CASLGGGNQPQHF. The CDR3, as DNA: TGTGCCTCCCTCGGGGGAGGCAATCAGCCCCAGCATTTT.

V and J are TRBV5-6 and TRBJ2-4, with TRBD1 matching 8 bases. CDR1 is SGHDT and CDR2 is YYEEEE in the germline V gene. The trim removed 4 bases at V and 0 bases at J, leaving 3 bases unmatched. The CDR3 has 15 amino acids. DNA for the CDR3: TGTGCCAGCAGCGGCAGGGGGCGAGCCAAAAACATTCAGTACTTC. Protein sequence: CASSGRGRAKNIQYF.

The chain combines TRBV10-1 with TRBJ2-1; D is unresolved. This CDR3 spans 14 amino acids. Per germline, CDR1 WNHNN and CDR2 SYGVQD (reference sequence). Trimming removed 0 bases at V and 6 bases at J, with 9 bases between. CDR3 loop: CASSESLGLNEQFF. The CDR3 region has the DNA TGCGCCAGCAGTGAGTCCTTGGGCCTCAATGAGCAGTTCTTC.

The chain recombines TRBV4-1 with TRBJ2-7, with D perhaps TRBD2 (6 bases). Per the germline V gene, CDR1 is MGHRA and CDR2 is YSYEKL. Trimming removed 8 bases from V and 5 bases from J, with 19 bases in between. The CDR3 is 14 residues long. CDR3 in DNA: TGCGCCAGCGAACCCCGGGGGAGTAAGAACGAGCAGTACGTC. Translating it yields CASEPRGSKNEQYV.